The sequence of this T cell receptor (beta chain) was determined in a study of T cell repertoires in cytomegalovirus infection. Looking at the study overall: Based on public TCR beta signatures, there were indications of CMV infection and of a matching HLA type.

V trimming: 7 bases; J trimming: 5 bases; junction bases outside the gene matches: 15. The CDR3 covers 18 residues. Germline V lookup: CDR1 MDHEN, CDR2 SYDVKM. As concerns this clonotype: Its specificity is unknown.

Overall study findings and caveats: Cumulative public TCR beta family frequency identified carriers of CMV plus the relevant HLA. What dominated the ex vivo response were HLA-C-restricted CMV-specific TCR beta clonotypes.

TCRdb recomputed calls from the reads with MiXCR, one row per CDR3 protein. This table has roughly 500,000 distinct CDR3 sequences, about 10% appearing once. The chain carries TRBV28 and TRBJ2-5, with TRBD2 identical over 14 bases. Input material: PBMCs. This clonotype was obtained from a human donor in good health (CMV status not recorded). Some clones in this sample may be carry-over from other donors' samples. This CDR3 is CASIPRPGLAGVGETQYF. The CDR3 DNA is TGTGCCAGCATCCCCAGGCCGGGACTAGCGGGAGTAGGGGAGACCCAGTACTTC.